The 15 T cell receptor beta chains presented below share a single source sample, sequenced in a study of beta chain features in type 1 diabetes. Expressed TCRB transcripts were sequenced because the entire RNA isolate underwent reverse transcription. The protocol was immunoSEQ multiplex PCR, while the TCRdb copy is restricted to in-frame clones and leaves out a portion. Altogether a few hundred thousand clones are present, approximately 11% being singletons, with the ten largest covering more than 0.015%. Sequenced: naive CD4+ T cells from blood. The receptors here all came from a woman aged 30 to 39 in good health.

V gene TRBV9 combines with J gene TRBJ2-1; D possibly corresponds to TRBD1 (5 bases). The CDR3 consists of 18 residues. Trimming left V 0 bases short and J 1 base short, with 17 bases between. CDR1 SGDLS and CDR2 YYNGEE come from the germline V gene. In DNA, the CDR3 is TGTGCCAGCAGCGTAGCTAGTCAGGGTAGTACGTCCTACAATGAGCAGTTCTTC. Protein: CASSVASQGSTSYNEQFF.

This clone occurred a few times. J is TRBJ1-5 and V is TRBV7-2; D call uncertain. Trimming shortened V by 4 bases and J by 6 bases, and 7 bases separated the two germline ends. Germline V gene data show CDR1 as SGHTA and CDR2 as FQGNSA. CDR3 size: 12 residues. DNA of the CDR3: TGTGCCAGCAGCTACCCAGGTCAGCCCCAGCATTTT. This codes for CASSYPGQPQHF.

This clone appeared a few times. V is TRBV7-6 and J is TRBJ2-7; TRBD2 matches 7 bases. The CDR3 contains 13 residues. With 6 bases clipped from V and 2 bases from J, the junction kept 4 bases outside the gene matches. Germline CDR1 and CDR2: SGHVS and FNYEAQ. CDR3 sequence (DNA): TGTGCCAGCAGAGCGAGCGGGACCTACGAGCAGTACTTC. Residues: CASRASGTYEQYF.

About this clone itself: At one of its ends the junction is not consistent with the germline gene, which may arise from a read error. This sequence joins TRBV7-6 and TRBJ2-5; TRBD2 matches at 7 bases. The CDR3 contains 16 residues. CDR1 is SGHVS, CDR2 FNYEAQ, per germline. The CDR3, as DNA: TGTGCCAGCAGCCTAGCGGCACGAACGTTCCAAGAGACCCAGTACTTC. It encodes CASSLAARTFQETQYF.

The chain employs TRBV18 and TRBJ2-5, with D possibly being TRBD1 (6 bases). The CDR3 contains 13 residues. Germline loops: CDR1 KGHSH, CDR2 LQKENI. Trimming took 6 bases from V and 4 from J, leaving 12 bases between them. CDR3 nucleotides: TGTGCCAGCTCGTGGACAGACCGAGAGACCCAGTACTTC. Amino acid sequence: CASSWTDRETQYF.

This clone was observed a few times. The J gene is TRBJ1-1, the V gene TRBV10-3; TRBD1 is a possible D gene (5 bases). The ends were cut back, 0 bases at V and 0 bases at J, with 14 bases in the middle. The germline V gene encodes CDR1 ENHRY and CDR2 SYGVKD. The CDR3 sequence is 17 residues long. In DNA, the CDR3 is TGTGCCATCAGTGAGTCATCAGGGATCAGCATGAACACTGAAGCTTTCTTT. Its translation: CAISESSGISMNTEAFF.

V gene TRBV6-4 combines with J gene TRBJ2-2; D perhaps matches TRBD2 (6 bases). Deletions cut 8 bases from V and 4 bases from J, with 8 bases between. CDR1 and CDR2 (germline): MRHNA, SNTAGT. The CDR3 sequence is 12 residues long. CDR3 DNA: TGTGCCAGCTACGGGGGCACCGGGGAGCTGTTTTTT. Protein sequence: CASYGGTGELFF.

This clone came up a few times. This chain uses TRBV27 with TRBJ1-5; TRBD1 matches at 7 bases. After removal of 2 bases from V and 4 bases from J, the junction contained 2 bases not matched to a gene. The CDR3 totals 14 residues. CDR1 is MNHEY, CDR2 SMNVEV, per germline (reference sequence). CDR3 nucleotides: TGTGCCAGCAGTTTAGGACAGGCAAATCAGCCCCAGCATTTT. This sequence encodes CASSLGQANQPQHF.

V gene TRBV11-3 combines with J gene TRBJ2-7; 10 positions match TRBD2. V dropped 4 bases and J dropped 6; count of bases not matched to a gene: 9. Germline values: CDR1 SGHNT, CDR2 YENEEA. The CDR3 is made up of 15 amino acids. Here the CDR3 reads CASSSSGRAGFEQYF. The CDR3, as DNA: TGTGCCAGCAGCTCGAGCGGGAGGGCCGGTTTCGAGCAGTACTTC.

This clone was seen a handful of times. V is TRBV28 and J is TRBJ1-1; no reliable D call. Germline V CDR1 and CDR2: MDHEN, SYDVKM. Trimming took 3 bases from V and 8 from J, leaving 7 bases between them. The CDR3 has 11 amino acids. CDR3 protein: CASSFLGEAFF. The DNA for the CDR3 is TGTGCCAGCAGTTTTCTCGGGGAAGCTTTCTTT.

This chain's CDR3 is CSVEGGTSAPDAAYEQYF. DNA for the CDR3: TGCAGCGTTGAAGGCGGGACTAGCGCCCCAGATGCGGCCTACGAGCAGTACTTC. The chain employs TRBV29-1 and TRBJ2-5, with 10 bases matching TRBD2. The DNA end is more similar to TRBJ2-7, so the J call may be wrong. The CDR3 loop spans 18 amino acids. Germline V lookup: CDR1 SQVTM, CDR2 ANQGSEA.

The rearrangement uses TRBV4-3 and TRBJ2-1, with 8 bases identical to TRBD2. Germline-derived CDR1 and CDR2 are LGHNA and YSLEER. Trimming at V came to 4 bases and at J to 6 bases, leaving 11 bases not matched to a gene. This CDR3 is built from 16 residues. This chain's CDR3 is CASSPARGDDSNEQFF. CDR3 coding DNA: TGCGCCAGCAGCCCCGCGCGGGGGGACGATTCCAATGAGCAGTTCTTC.

This clone was counted between two and nine times. The chain joins TRBV29-1 to TRBJ2-5, with a possible D match to TRBD1 (5 bases). V lost 7 bases to trimming and J lost 2 bases, with 20 bases between them. The CDR3 covers 15 residues. The germline V gene encodes CDR1 SQVTM and CDR2 ANQGSEA. The DNA for the CDR3 is TGCAGCGCCATCCGACAGCCCAATCTTCAAGAGACCCAGTACTTC. It yields the protein CSAIRQPNLQETQYF.

This chain connects TRBV28 to TRBJ2-2; D is ambiguous. The CDR3 has 13 residues. V dropped 5 bases and J dropped 1 base, with 5 bases sitting between them. Germline assignment: CDR1 MDHEN and CDR2 SYDVKM. The CDR3 sequence is CASSRRNTGELFF. As DNA, the CDR3 is TGTGCCAGCAGTAGGAGGAACACCGGGGAGCTGTTTTTT. Using reference TRBV28 and TRBJ2-2 for the parts outside the CDR3, the full variable domain is DVKVTQSSRYLVKRTGEKVFLECVQDMDHENMFWYRQDPGLGLRLIYFSYDVKMKEKGDIPEGYSVSREKKERFSLILESASTNQTSMYLCASSRRNTGELFFGEGSRLTVL.

This clone was seen only a few times. This chain's CDR3 is CASSLVRQSGANVLTF. The CDR3 DNA is TGTGCCAGCAGCTTAGTTCGACAGTCTGGGGCCAACGTCCTGACTTTC. The chain joins TRBV7-2 to TRBJ2-6, with a possible D match to TRBD1 (5 bases). Germline CDR1 reads SGHTA; CDR2 reads FQGNSA. The CDR3 consists of 16 residues. Trimming took off 1 base at V and 1 base at J, with 8 bases between the two ends.